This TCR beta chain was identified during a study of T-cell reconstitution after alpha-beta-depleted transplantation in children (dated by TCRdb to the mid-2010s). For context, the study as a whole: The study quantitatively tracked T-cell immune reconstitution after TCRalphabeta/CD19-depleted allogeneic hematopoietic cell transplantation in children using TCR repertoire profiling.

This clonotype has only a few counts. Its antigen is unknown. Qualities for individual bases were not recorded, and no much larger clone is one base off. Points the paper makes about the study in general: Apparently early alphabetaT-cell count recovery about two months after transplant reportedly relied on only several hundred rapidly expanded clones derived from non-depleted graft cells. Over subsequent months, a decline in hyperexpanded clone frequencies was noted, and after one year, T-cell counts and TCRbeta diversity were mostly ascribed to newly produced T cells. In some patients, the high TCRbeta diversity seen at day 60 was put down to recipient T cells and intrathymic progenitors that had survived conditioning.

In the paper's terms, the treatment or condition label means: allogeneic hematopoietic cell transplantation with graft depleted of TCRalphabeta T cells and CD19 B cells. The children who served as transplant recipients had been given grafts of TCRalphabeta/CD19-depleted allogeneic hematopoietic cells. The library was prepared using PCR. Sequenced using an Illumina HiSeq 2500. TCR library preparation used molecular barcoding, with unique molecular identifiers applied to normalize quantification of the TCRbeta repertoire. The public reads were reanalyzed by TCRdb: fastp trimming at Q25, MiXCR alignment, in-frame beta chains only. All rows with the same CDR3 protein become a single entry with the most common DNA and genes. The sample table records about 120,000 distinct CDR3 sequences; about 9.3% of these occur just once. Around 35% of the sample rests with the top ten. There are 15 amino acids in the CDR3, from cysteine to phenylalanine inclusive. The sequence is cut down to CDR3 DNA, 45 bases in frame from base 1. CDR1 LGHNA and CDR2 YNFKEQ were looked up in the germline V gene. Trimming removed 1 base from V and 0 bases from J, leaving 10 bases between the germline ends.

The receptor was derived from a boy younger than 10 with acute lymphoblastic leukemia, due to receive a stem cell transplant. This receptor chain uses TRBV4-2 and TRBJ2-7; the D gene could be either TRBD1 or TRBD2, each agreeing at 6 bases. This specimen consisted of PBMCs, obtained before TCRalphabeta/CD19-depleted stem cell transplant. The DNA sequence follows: TGTGCCAGCAGCCAAGCGGGGGCCAGCTCCTACGAGCAGTACTTC. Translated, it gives CASSQAGASSYEQYF.